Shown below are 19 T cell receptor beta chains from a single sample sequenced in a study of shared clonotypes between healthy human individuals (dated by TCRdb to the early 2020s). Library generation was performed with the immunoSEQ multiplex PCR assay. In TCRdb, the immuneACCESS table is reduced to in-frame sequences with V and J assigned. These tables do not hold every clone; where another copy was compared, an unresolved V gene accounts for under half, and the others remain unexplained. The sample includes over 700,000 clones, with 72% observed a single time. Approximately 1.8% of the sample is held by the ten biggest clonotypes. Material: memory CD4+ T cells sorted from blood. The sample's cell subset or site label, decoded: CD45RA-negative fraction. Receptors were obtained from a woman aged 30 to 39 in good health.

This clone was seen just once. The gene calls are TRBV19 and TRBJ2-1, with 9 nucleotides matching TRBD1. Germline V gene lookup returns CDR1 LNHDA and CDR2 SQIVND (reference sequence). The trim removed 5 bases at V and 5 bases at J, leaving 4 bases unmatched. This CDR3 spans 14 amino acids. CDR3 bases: TGTGCCAGTAGTCTCGACAGGGGGAACAATGAGCAGTTCTTC. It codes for CASSLDRGNNEQFF.

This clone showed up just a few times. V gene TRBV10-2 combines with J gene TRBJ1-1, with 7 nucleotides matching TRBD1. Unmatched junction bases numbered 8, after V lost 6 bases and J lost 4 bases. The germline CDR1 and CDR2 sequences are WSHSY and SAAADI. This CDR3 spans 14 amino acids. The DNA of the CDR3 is TGCGCCAGCAGCGCGACAGGGCCTCGCACTGAAGCTTTCTTT. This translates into CASSATGPRTEAFF.

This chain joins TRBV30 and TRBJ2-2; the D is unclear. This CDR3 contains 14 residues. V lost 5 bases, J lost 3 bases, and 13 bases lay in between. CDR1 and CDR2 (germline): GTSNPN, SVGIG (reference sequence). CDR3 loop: CAWGLLSDTGELFF. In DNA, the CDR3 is TGTGCCTGGGGCTTACTCAGTGACACCGGGGAGCTGTTTTTT.

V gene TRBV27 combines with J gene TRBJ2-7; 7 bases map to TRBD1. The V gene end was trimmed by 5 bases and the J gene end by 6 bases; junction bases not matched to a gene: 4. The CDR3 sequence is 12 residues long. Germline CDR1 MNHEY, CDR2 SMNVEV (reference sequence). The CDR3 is CASSRQGGEQYF. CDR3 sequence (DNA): TGTGCCAGCAGTAGACAGGGTGGCGAGCAGTACTTC.

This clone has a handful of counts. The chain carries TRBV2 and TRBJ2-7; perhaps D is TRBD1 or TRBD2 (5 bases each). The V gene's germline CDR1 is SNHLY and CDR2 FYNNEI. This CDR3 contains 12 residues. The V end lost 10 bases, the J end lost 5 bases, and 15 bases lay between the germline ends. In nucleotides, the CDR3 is TGTGCCAACCGAGGCCGGGACGACGAGCAGTACTTC. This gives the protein CANRGRDDEQYF.

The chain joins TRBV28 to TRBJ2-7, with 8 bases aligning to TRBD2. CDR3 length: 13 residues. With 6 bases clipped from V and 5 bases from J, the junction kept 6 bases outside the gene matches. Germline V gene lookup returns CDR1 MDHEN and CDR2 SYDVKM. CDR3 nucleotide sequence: TGTGCCAGCAGCAGAGCGGGAGCTGACGAGCAGTACTTC. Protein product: CASSRAGADEQYF.

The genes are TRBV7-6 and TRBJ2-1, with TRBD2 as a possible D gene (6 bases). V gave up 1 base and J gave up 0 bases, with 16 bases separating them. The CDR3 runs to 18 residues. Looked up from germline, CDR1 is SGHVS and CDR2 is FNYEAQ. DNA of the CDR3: TGTGCCAGCAGCTTAGGGGGGGACCGAAAGAGCTCCTACAATGAGCAGTTCTTC. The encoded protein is CASSLGGDRKSSYNEQFF.

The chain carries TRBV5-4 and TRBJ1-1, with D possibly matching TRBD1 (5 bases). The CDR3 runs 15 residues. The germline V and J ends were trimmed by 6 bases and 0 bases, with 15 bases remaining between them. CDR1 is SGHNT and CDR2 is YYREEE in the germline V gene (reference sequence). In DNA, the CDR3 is TGTGCCAGCACCCGTGGGGGTTACATGAACACTGAAGCTTTCTTT. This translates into CASTRGGYMNTEAFF.

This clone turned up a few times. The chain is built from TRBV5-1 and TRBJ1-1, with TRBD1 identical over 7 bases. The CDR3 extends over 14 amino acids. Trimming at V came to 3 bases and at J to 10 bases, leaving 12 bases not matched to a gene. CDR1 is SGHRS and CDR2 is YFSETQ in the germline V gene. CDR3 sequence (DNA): TGCGCCAGCAGCTCCGGTGGTCAGGGGGTAATAGCTTTCTTT. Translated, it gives CASSSGGQGVIAFF.

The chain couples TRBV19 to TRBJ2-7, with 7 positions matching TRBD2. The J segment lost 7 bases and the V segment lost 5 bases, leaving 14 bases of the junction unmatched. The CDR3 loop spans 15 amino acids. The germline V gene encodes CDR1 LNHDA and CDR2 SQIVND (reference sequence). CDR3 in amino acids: CASSPSTSSYSEQYF. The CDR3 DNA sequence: TGTGCCAGTAGTCCTTCGACTAGCTCTTATTCGGAGCAGTACTTC.

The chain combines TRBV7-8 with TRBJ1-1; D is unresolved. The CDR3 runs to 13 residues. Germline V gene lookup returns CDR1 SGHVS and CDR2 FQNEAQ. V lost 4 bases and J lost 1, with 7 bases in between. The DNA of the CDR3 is TGTGCCAGCAGCTACGAAAGGAACACTGAAGCTTTCTTT. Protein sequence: CASSYERNTEAFF. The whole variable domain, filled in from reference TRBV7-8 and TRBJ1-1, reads GAGVSQSPRYKVAKRGQDVALRCDPISGHVSLFWYQQALGQGPEFLTYFQNEAQLDKSGLPSDRFFAERPEGSVSTLKIQRTQQEDSAVYLCASSYERNTEAFFGQGTRLTVV.

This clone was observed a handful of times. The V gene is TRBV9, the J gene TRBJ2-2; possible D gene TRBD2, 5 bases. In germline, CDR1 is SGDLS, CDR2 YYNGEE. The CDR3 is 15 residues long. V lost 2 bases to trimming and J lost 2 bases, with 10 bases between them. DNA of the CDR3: TGTGCCAGCAGCGTGGCTAGCTATAACACCGGGGAGCTGTTTTTT. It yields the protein CASSVASYNTGELFF.

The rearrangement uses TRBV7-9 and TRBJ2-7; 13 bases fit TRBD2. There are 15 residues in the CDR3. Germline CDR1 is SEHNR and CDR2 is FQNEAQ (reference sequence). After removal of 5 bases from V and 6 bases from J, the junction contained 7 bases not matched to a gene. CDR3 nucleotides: TGTGCCAGCAGCATAGGACTAGCGGGAGTTGGCGAGCAGTACTTC. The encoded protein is CASSIGLAGVGEQYF.

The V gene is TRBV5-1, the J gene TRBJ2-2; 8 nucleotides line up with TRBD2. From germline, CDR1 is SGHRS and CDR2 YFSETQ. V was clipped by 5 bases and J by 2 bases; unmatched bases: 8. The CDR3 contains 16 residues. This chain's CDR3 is CASRGDSGTNTGELFF. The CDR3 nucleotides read TGCGCCAGCAGAGGAGATAGCGGGACCAACACCGGGGAGCTGTTTTTT.

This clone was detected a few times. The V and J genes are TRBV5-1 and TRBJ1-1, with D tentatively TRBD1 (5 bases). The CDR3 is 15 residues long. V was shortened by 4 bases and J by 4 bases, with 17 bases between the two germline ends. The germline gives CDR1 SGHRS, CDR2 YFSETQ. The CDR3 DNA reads TGCGCCAGCAGCCCGGGGGGGTCGCTCGGCACTGAAGCTTTCTTT. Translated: CASSPGGSLGTEAFF. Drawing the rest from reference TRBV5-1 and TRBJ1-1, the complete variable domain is KAGVTQTPRYLIKTRGQQVTLSCSPISGHRSVSWYQQTPGQGLQFLFEYFSETQRNKGNFPGRFSGRQFSNSRSEMNVSTLELGDSALYLCASSPGGSLGTEAFFGQGTRLTVV.

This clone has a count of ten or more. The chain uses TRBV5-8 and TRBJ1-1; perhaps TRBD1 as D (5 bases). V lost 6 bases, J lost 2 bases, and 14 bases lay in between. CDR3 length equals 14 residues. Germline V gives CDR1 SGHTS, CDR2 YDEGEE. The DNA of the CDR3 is TGTGCCAGCAACCGGGGGACTACTAACACTGAAGCTTTCTTT. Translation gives CASNRGTTNTEAFF.

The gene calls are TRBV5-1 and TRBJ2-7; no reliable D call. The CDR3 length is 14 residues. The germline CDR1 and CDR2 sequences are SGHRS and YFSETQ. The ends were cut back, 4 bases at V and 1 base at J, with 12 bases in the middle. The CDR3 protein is CASSPRTDSYEQYF. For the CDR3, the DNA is TGCGCCAGCAGCCCCCGGACGGATTCCTACGAGCAGTACTTC.

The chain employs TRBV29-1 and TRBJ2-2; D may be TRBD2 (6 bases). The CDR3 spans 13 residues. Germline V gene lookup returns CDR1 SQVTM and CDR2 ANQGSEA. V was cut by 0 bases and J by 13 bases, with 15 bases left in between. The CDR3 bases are TGCAGCGTTGAAGATCTGACCGGGGGTGGGCTGTTTTTT. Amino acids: CSVEDLTGGGLFF.

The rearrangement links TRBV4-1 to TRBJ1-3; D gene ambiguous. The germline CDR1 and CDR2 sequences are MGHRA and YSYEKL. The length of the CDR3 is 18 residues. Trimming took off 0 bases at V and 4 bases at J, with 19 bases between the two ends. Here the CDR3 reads CASSQDSSVQMLGNTIYF. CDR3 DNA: TGCGCCAGCAGCCAAGATAGTTCTGTCCAGATGCTCGGAAACACCATATATTTT.